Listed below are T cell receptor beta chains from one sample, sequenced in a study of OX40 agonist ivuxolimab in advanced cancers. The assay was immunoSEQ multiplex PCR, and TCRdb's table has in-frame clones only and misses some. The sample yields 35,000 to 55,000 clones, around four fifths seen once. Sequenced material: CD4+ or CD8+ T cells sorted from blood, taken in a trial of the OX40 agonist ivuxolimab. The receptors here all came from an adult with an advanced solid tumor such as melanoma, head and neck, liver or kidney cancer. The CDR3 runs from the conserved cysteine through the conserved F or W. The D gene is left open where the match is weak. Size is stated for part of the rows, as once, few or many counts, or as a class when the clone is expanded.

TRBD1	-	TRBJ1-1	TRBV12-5	CASGTGTAFF	TGTGCTAGTGGAACCGGGACAGCCTTCTTT
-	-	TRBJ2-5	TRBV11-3	CASSLRVEQETQYF	TGTGCCAGCAGCTTACGGGTTGAGCAAGAGACCCAGTACTTC
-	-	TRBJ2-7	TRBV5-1	CASSWTPDYEQYF	TGCGCCAGCAGCTGGACTCCTGACTACGAGCAGTACTTC
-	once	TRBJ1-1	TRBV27	CASSLPKGVGTTEAFF	TGTGCCAGCAGTTTACCTAAGGGTGTGGGGACGACTGAAGCTTTCTTT
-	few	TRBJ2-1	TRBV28	CASSFLRDEQFF	TGTGCCAGCAGTTTTTTGCGCGATGAGCAGTTCTTC
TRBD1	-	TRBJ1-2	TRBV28	CASSLVSGGADYGYTF	TGTGCCAGCAGTTTGGTGTCAGGGGGCGCCGACTATGGCTACACCTTC
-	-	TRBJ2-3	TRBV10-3	CAISEFRDLADTQYF	TGTGCCATCAGTGAGTTCAGGGATCTCGCAGATACGCAGTATTTT
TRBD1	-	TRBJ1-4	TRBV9	CASSVGYLDRVFF	TGTGCCAGCAGCGTAGGATACCTGGACAGGGTGTTTTTT
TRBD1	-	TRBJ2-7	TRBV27	CASSDTGQGAYEQYF	TGTGCCAGCAGTGACACGGGACAGGGGGCCTACGAGCAGTACTTC
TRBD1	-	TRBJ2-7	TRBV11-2	CASSFTASHRGSEQYF	TGTGCCAGCAGCTTCACTGCCTCCCACAGGGGGTCCGAGCAGTACTTC
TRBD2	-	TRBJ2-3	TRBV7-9	CASSLGFGAGGDTQYF	TGTGCCAGCAGCTTAGGCTTTGGTGCGGGAGGAGATACGCAGTATTTT
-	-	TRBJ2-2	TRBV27	CASSLSAGVGTGELFF	TGTGCCAGCAGTTTATCGGCAGGGGTAGGGACCGGGGAGCTGTTTTTT
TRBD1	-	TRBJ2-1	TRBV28	CASSKLRDRGFYEQFF	TGTGCCAGCAGTAAACTCCGGGACAGGGGTTTCTATGAGCAGTTCTTC